Below, one TCR beta chain is given with its context. Its antigen is not identified. Relative to the germline gene, one junction end is altered; a read error may explain this. The authors amplified TCR beta CDR3 regions, and they did so from RNA transcripts for repertoire sequencing. The library came from an HTBI-primed first-round RT-PCR and a second-round multiplex PCR. TCRdb recomputed calls from the multiplex PCR reads with MiXCR, one row per CDR3 protein. The table includes around 600,000 distinct CDR3 sequences, just over 40% detected once. The data derive from a study of Graves' ophthalmopathy and Graves' hyperthyroidism. Study context: Untreated patients at initial diagnosis provided peripheral blood.

Clinical symptoms, serum thyroxine, TRAb, thyroid ultrasound and orbital computed tomography determined diagnosis. Whole-study results and caveats: Predictions made by the model for ophthalmopathy progression reached roughly 64% sensitivity and about 72% specificity.

CDR3 size: 16 residues. Germline V CDR1 and CDR2: GTSNPN, SVGIG (reference sequence). The V call is TRBV30, the J call TRBJ2-7; D might be TRBD1 (6 bases). The TCR originated in an adult man with Graves' ophthalmopathy. Input material: peripheral blood. The CDR3 DNA reads as TGTGCCTGGAGTGGTTTTACAGGGACAAACTCCTACGGGCAGTACTTC. Translation: CAWSGFTGTNSYGQYF.